Following are 27 T cell receptor beta chains from one sample sequenced in a study of T-cell memory formation after mild COVID-19. TCRdb re-called the 5' RACE reads with MiXCR, one entry per CDR3 protein. Here the sample spans 380,000 or so distinct CDR3 sequences, approximately 15% being singletons. What was sequenced was PBMCs or a T cell subset sorted from them (not recorded which). The receptor set was obtained from a man aged 18 to 35 who had mild COVID-19 (a few samples of this study predate the infection). Cell type and time point are not known.

V gene TRBV6-2 or TRBV6-3 combines with J gene TRBJ2-1, with D uncertain. Germline values: CDR1 MNHEY, CDR2 SVGEGT. This CDR3 comprises 13 residues. Trimming removed 7 bases at V and 6 bases at J, with 13 bases between. The CDR3 DNA is TGTGCCAGCAAGAGGTCGACCGGCAATGAGCAGTTCTTC. As protein: CASKRSTGNEQFF.

V and J are TRBV5-1 and TRBJ2-2, with 7 bases identical to TRBD2. The germline CDR1 and CDR2 sequences are SGHRS and YFSETQ. With V trimmed by 6 bases and J by 7 bases, 12 bases remained unmatched. The CDR3 loop spans 15 amino acids. The CDR3 region has the DNA TGCGCCAGCAACCGGGACTCCCAGCGGGGCGGGGAGCTGTTTTTT. Amino acid sequence: CASNRDSQRGGELFF.

This clonotype was detected ten times or more. The rearrangement links TRBV4-3 to TRBJ2-3; no clear D gene. Per the germline V gene, CDR1 is LGHNA and CDR2 is YSLEER. V was clipped by 0 bases and J by 4 bases, with 11 bases between them. This CDR3 contains 15 residues. CDR3: CASSQEGRPSDTQYF. CDR3 bases: TGCGCCAGCAGCCAAGAAGGACGGCCTTCAGATACGCAGTATTTT.

This clonotype has a handful of counts. The rearrangement uses TRBV6-2 or TRBV6-3 and TRBJ2-7; D is unresolved. Germline V gene lookup returns CDR1 MNHEY and CDR2 SVGEGT. The CDR3 extends over 14 amino acids. The V end lost 2 bases, the J end lost 1 base, and 9 bases lay between the germline ends. CDR3 region: CASSYRYPSYEQYV. The DNA of the CDR3 is TGTGCCAGCAGTTACCGTTACCCGTCCTACGAGCAGTACGTC.

This chain uses TRBV4-3 with TRBJ2-5; D possibly matches TRBD1 or TRBD2 (5 bases each). The CDR3 is 16 amino acids. V lost 4 bases and J 5 bases, leaving 20 bases between the germline ends. Per germline, CDR1 LGHNA and CDR2 YSLEER. The CDR3 here is CASSPTPGPFRETQYF. The CDR3, as DNA: TGCGCCAGCAGCCCGACCCCGGGACCATTCCGGGAGACCCAGTACTTC.

There are a few counts of this clonotype. The chain combines TRBV10-3 with TRBJ1-6; TRBD1 aligns across 8 bases. The CDR3 consists of 14 residues. Germline CDR1 and CDR2: ENHRY and SYGVKD. V trimming: 6 bases; J trimming: 8 bases; junction bases outside the gene matches: 6. The CDR3 spells CAIRQGAKHSPLHF. The CDR3 DNA is TGTGCCATCAGGCAGGGGGCGAAACATTCACCCCTCCACTTT.

The sample holds a few counts of this clonotype. This chain links TRBV29-1 with TRBJ1-1, with D uncertain. The CDR3 sequence is 14 residues long. CDR1 and CDR2 (germline): SQVTM, ANQGSEA. With 6 bases removed from V and 1 base from J, the gap between germline ends came to 15 bases. CDR3 amino acids: CSVGTGGGNTEAFF. The CDR3 DNA is TGCAGCGTGGGTACCGGTGGAGGGAACACTGAAGCTTTCTTT.

This clonotype was found many times. The chain employs TRBV4-1 and TRBJ2-3, with 10 bases matching TRBD2. Germline trimming cut 0 bases from V and 2 bases from J; bases unmatched to any gene: 2. This CDR3 has 16 residues. CDR1 is MGHRA and CDR2 is YSYEKL in the germline V gene. In nucleotides, the CDR3 is TGCGCCAGCAGCCAAGAACTAGCGGGGTTCACAGATACGCAGTATTTT. Residues: CASSQELAGFTDTQYF.

This chain uses TRBV20-1 with TRBJ2-7, with D uncertain. The CDR3 covers 13 residues. CDR1 is DFQATT, CDR2 SNEGSKA, per germline (reference sequence). V lost 1 base, J lost 5 bases, and 12 bases lay in between. The CDR3 protein is CSARAEGSHEQYV. CDR3 DNA sequence: TGCAGTGCTAGAGCTGAAGGATCCCACGAGCAGTACGTC.

This clonotype was seen only a few times. The chain links TRBV12-3 or TRBV12-4 to TRBJ1-2; the D is unclear. Trimming left V 7 bases short and J 4 bases short, with 16 bases between. The length of the CDR3 is 14 residues. The CDR3 bases are TGTGCCAGCACCCAATCTGCGGGGTTCTATGGCTACACCTTC. Its protein is CASTQSAGFYGYTF.

This clonotype was observed a handful of times. The chain uses TRBV7-9 and TRBJ2-1; no definite D call. V was pared by 1 base and J by 8 bases, with 9 bases between. The CDR3 has 13 residues. CDR1 is SEHNR and CDR2 is FQNEAQ in the germline V gene (reference sequence). CDR3 loop: CASSLDSSDEQFF. The CDR3 bases are TGTGCCAGCAGCTTAGACAGTTCGGATGAGCAGTTCTTC.

This clonotype showed up many times. The chain carries TRBV24-1 and TRBJ2-1; TRBD2 matches at 7 bases. CDR3 length: 17 amino acids. V was pared by 5 bases and J by 0 bases, with 9 bases of the junction left unmatched. Germline V gives CDR1 KGHDR, CDR2 SFDVKD. CDR3 DNA: TGTGCCACCAGTGCCTTAACGGGGAGGGGCTCCTACAATGAGCAGTTCTTC. Translated: CATSALTGRGSYNEQFF.

This clonotype was observed a few times. The chain uses TRBV9 and TRBJ2-1; the match to TRBD2 covers 8 bases. Per the germline V gene, CDR1 is SGDLS and CDR2 is YYNGEE. The CDR3 extends over 16 amino acids. The J segment lost 7 bases and the V segment lost 2 bases, leaving 11 bases of the junction unmatched. The CDR3 region has the DNA TGTGCCAGCAGCGTGACGGGGGGGCTTGGAGTTAATGAGCAGTTCTTC. Residues: CASSVTGGLGVNEQFF.

This chain connects TRBV6-2 or TRBV6-3 to TRBJ2-2; weak D call: TRBD2 (6 bases). There are 14 residues in the CDR3. V was pared by 2 bases and J by 9 bases, with 13 bases between. Germline CDR1 is MNHEY and CDR2 is SVGEGT. DNA for the CDR3: TGTGCCAGCAGTTACAGACTAGGACCCCGGGAGCTGTTTTTT. The encoded protein is CASSYRLGPRELFF.

The chain employs TRBV12-3 or TRBV12-4 and TRBJ1-1, with D uncertain. This CDR3 spans 14 amino acids. The V end lost 3 bases, the J end lost 4 bases, and 12 bases lay between the germline ends. CDR3 sequence reads: CASSFLSAATEAFF. In DNA form, the CDR3 reads TGTGCCAGCAGTTTTTTATCCGCCGCCACTGAAGCTTTCTTT.

This chain connects TRBV9 to TRBJ1-2, with a tentative D call TRBD1 (6 bases). Germline V gene sequence: CDR1 SGDLS, CDR2 YYNGEE. V was trimmed by 7 bases and J by 6 bases, leaving 10 bases between them. The CDR3 sequence is 11 residues long. CDR3 sequence: CASRRGDGYTF. The CDR3 DNA reads as TGTGCCAGCCGGAGGGGGGATGGCTACACCTTC.

This clonotype has only a few counts. This chain joins TRBV9 and TRBJ2-7, with 9 bases matching TRBD2. Germline V gives CDR1 SGDLS, CDR2 YYNGEE. CDR3 length: 15 amino acids. V trimming: 0 bases; J trimming: 3 bases; junction bases outside the gene matches: 4. The DNA of the CDR3 is TGTGCCAGCAGCGTAGGTAGCGGGGGTTTCTACGAGCAGTACTTC. It is translated as CASSVGSGGFYEQYF.

This clonotype was picked up many times. The chain joins TRBV7-2 to TRBJ2-2, with D possibly being TRBD2 (5 bases). This CDR3 is 16 amino acids long. The germline V and J ends were trimmed by 2 bases and 0 bases, with 10 bases remaining between them. The germline gives CDR1 SGHTA, CDR2 FQGNSA. CDR3 nucleotide sequence: TGTGCCAGCAGCTTACGGGATTACGCGAACACCGGGGAGCTGTTTTTT. Translating gives CASSLRDYANTGELFF.

The chain joins TRBV9 to TRBJ2-2, with a possible D match to TRBD2 (5 bases). The CDR3 has 14 residues. The V gene lost 0 bases and the J gene lost 6 bases, with 9 bases spanning the gap. Looked up from germline, CDR1 is SGDLS and CDR2 is YYNGEE. The CDR3 region is CASSVATRAGELFF. The DNA of the CDR3 is TGTGCCAGCAGCGTAGCTACTAGGGCCGGGGAGCTGTTTTTT.

The V gene is TRBV7-9, the J gene TRBJ2-4; perhaps TRBD1 as D (5 bases). This CDR3 comprises 14 residues. CDR1 is SEHNR and CDR2 is FQNEAQ in the germline V gene (reference sequence). Trimming left V 2 bases short and J 4 bases short, with 9 bases between. CDR3 coding DNA: TGTGCCAGCAGCTTATTGGGGCAGAAAAACATTCAGTACTTC. It specifies CASSLLGQKNIQYF.

The V gene is TRBV12-3 or TRBV12-4, the J gene TRBJ2-7; D might be TRBD1 (6 bases). The CDR3 has 18 amino acids. Deletions cut 1 base from V and 5 bases from J, with 24 bases between. The CDR3 loop is CASSLGPGTGYGFHEQYF. CDR3 nucleotides: TGTGCCAGCAGTTTAGGGCCAGGCACAGGGTATGGATTCCACGAGCAGTACTTC.

The rearrangement uses TRBV28 and TRBJ1-6, with no clear D. V gave up 6 bases and J gave up 4 bases, with 10 bases separating them. This CDR3 is 14 amino acids long. CDR1 is MDHEN and CDR2 is SYDVKM in the germline V gene. The CDR3 sequence: CASSRTVYNSPLHF. DNA of the CDR3: TGTGCCAGCAGCCGAACAGTATATAATTCACCCCTCCACTTT.

The chain couples TRBV24-1 to TRBJ2-7; tentative D call: TRBD1 (7 bases). CDR3 length: 15 amino acids. V dropped 6 bases and J dropped 3 bases, with 17 bases sitting between them. CDR1 and CDR2 (germline): KGHDR, SFDVKD. CDR3 in amino acids: CATSRGERGLYEQYV. The CDR3 nucleotides are TGTGCCACCAGTAGGGGGGAGAGGGGGCTCTACGAGCAGTACGTC.

This clonotype was counted only a few times. The chain uses TRBV6-5 and TRBJ2-3; no clear D gene. V dropped 2 bases and J dropped 1 base, with 7 bases sitting between them. From germline, CDR1 is MNHEY and CDR2 SVGAGI. The CDR3 totals 14 residues. CDR3 coding DNA: TGTGCCAGCAGTTACATGGCGGGCACAGATACGCAGTATTTT. This codes for CASSYMAGTDTQYF.

The V gene is TRBV18, the J gene TRBJ1-5; TRBD1 agrees at 10 bases. J was trimmed by 3 bases and V by 8 bases; bases with no gene match: 7. Per germline, CDR1 KGHSH and CDR2 LQKENI. The CDR3 contains 15 residues. CDR3 amino acids: CASSGGQGYNQPQHF. CDR3 DNA: TGTGCCAGCAGTGGGGGACAGGGGTACAATCAGCCCCAGCATTTT.

This chain uses TRBV27 with TRBJ1-1; 9 bases map to TRBD1. Germline V CDR1 and CDR2: MNHEY, SMNVEV (reference sequence). V was clipped by 6 bases and J by 1 base; unmatched bases: 12. The CDR3 runs 17 residues. CDR3 amino acids: CASRLTGTGTWNTEAFF. In DNA form, the CDR3 reads TGTGCCAGCAGACTAACCGGGACAGGGACTTGGAACACTGAAGCTTTCTTT.

This clonotype was picked up a small number of times. The chain has TRBV7-3 and TRBJ2-7; D gene uncertain. V gave up 2 bases and J gave up 6 bases, with 17 bases separating them. CDR1 is SGHTA, CDR2 FQGTGA, per germline. CDR3 size: 15 residues. CDR3: CASSLGLSPTSEQYF. The CDR3 DNA reads TGTGCCAGCAGCTTAGGGTTGTCACCGACCAGCGAGCAGTACTTC.